The 25 T cell receptor beta chains below come from one sample, sequenced in a study of cytomegalovirus exposure and HLA in healthy donors. The PCR used 60 Vbeta and 13 Jbeta primers. Produced via immunoSEQ multiplex PCR; TCRdb's table is partial and in-frame only. The sample contains fewer than 200,000 clones, around 68% of which appear only once. The sample consisted of PBMCs. These receptors came from a middle-aged woman in good health and CMV-seropositive.

V gene TRBV6-1 combines with J gene TRBJ2-7; 16 bases fit TRBD2. Germline assignment: CDR1 MNHNS and CDR2 SASEGT. Germline trimming cut 1 base from V and 6 bases from J; bases unmatched to any gene: 6. The CDR3 covers 17 residues. The DNA of the CDR3 is TGTGCCAGCAGTGAAGTGGGACTAGCGGGGGGGCCGGGCGAGCAGTACTTC. Its translation is CASSEVGLAGGPGEQYF.

The chain carries TRBV27 and TRBJ2-6; the D gene is possibly TRBD1 (7 bases). Deletions cut 7 bases from V and 1 base from J, with 11 bases between. From germline, CDR1 is MNHEY and CDR2 SMNVEV (reference sequence). The CDR3 loop spans 15 amino acids. CDR3 DNA sequence: TGTGCCAGCACCTCAGGGGGGTCTGGGGCCAACGTCCTGACTTTC. Translated, it gives CASTSGGSGANVLTF.

The chain couples TRBV5-1 to TRBJ2-5; 8 positions agree with TRBD1. The V and J ends lost 4 bases and 5 bases, in that order; junction bases with no gene match: 10. CDR1 is SGHRS, CDR2 YFSETQ, per germline. CDR3 length equals 15 residues. In DNA form, the CDR3 reads TGCGCCAGCAGCCGTCGAACCAGGGGGCTGGAGACCCAGTACTTC. Translation gives CASSRRTRGLETQYF.

This rearrangement joins TRBV9 to TRBJ2-5; tentatively, D is TRBD2 (6 bases). Germline V CDR1 and CDR2: SGDLS, YYNGEE. V dropped 0 bases and J dropped 1 base, with 10 bases sitting between them. The CDR3 loop spans 15 amino acids. For the CDR3, the DNA is TGTGCCAGCAGCGTAGGGGGACTGACCCAAGAGACCCAGTACTTC. As protein: CASSVGGLTQETQYF.

The rearrangement links TRBV19 to TRBJ2-7; 8 bases map to TRBD1. The CDR3 sequence is 14 residues long. J was trimmed by 2 bases and V by 6 bases; bases with no gene match: 6. Per the germline V gene, CDR1 is LNHDA and CDR2 is SQIVND (reference sequence). The CDR3 bases are TGTGCCAGTAGCGTCACAGGGGGTACCTACGAGCAGTACTTC. It is translated as CASSVTGGTYEQYF.

In regard to this clone: A read error may produce the germline difference seen at one junction end. This chain links TRBV4-2 with TRBJ1-5; weak D call: TRBD1 (6 bases). The CDR3 has 15 residues. Germline CDR1 LGHNA, CDR2 YNFKEQ. CDR3 amino acids: CASSLVGGPGQPQNF. The CDR3 DNA reads TGTGCCAGCAGCCTAGTCGGGGGGCCAGGTCAGCCCCAGAATTTT.

This clone was counted a few times. The V gene is TRBV18, the J gene TRBJ2-2; maybe TRBD1 (6 bases). Trimming left V 6 bases short and J 4 bases short, with 15 bases between. The CDR3 runs 15 residues. The germline gives CDR1 KGHSH, CDR2 LQKENI. DNA of the CDR3: TGTGCCAGCTCGCTGGACAGAATATCCACCGGGGAGCTGTTTTTT. It specifies CASSLDRISTGELFF.

The chain employs TRBV28 and TRBJ1-4, with 9 bases lining up with TRBD1. After removal of 4 bases from V and 4 bases from J, the junction contained 7 bases not matched to a gene. CDR1 and CDR2 from the germline V gene are MDHEN and SYDVKM. This CDR3 spans 16 amino acids. The DNA for the CDR3 is TGTGCCAGCAGTTCAATTCGGGACAGGGTTAATGAAAAACTGTTTTTT. Encoded protein: CASSSIRDRVNEKLFF. Variable domain in full (rest from reference TRBV28 and TRBJ1-4): DVKVTQSSRYLVKRTGEKVFLECVQDMDHENMFWYRQDPGLGLRLIYFSYDVKMKEKGDIPEGYSVSREKKERFSLILESASTNQTSMYLCASSSIRDRVNEKLFFGSGTQLSVL.

This rearrangement joins TRBV29-1 to TRBJ2-1; 7 bases fit TRBD1. From germline, CDR1 is SQVTM and CDR2 ANQGSEA. CDR3 length equals 13 residues. V shed 6 bases and J 3 bases; nucleotides not matched to a gene: 5. The CDR3 region has the DNA TGCAGCGTCCGACAGGGTGACTACAATGAGCAGTTCTTC. Protein product: CSVRQGDYNEQFF.

CDR3 bases: TGTGCCAGCAGCTTAGATTCCAGGGGGCGTTACGAGCAGTACTTC. Encoded protein: CASSLDSRGRYEQYF. The chain couples TRBV7-2 to TRBJ2-7, with 8 bases identical to TRBD1. The CDR3 sequence is 15 residues long. Germline loops: CDR1 SGHTA, CDR2 FQGNSA. Trimming at V came to 1 base and at J to 4 bases, leaving 6 bases not matched to a gene.

This clone occurred a few times. This chain connects TRBV6-1 to TRBJ2-7; D may be TRBD1 (5 bases). The germline CDR1 and CDR2 sequences are MNHNS and SASEGT. The V and J ends lost 4 bases and 0 bases respectively, with 10 bases between them. The CDR3 is 14 amino acids. CDR3 protein: CASSVGDTSYEQYF. CDR3 DNA: TGTGCCAGCAGTGTAGGGGATACCTCCTACGAGCAGTACTTC.

The rearrangement joins TRBV25-1 to TRBJ2-7; D is unresolved. Per germline, CDR1 MGHDK and CDR2 SYGVNS. CDR3 length: 13 residues. Trimming took off 4 bases at V and 2 bases at J, with 9 bases between the two ends. The CDR3 DNA reads as TGTGCCAGCAGTGTGACGGGTACCTACGAGCAGTACTTC. Translation: CASSVTGTYEQYF.

This chain connects TRBV6-1 to TRBJ2-3; TRBD2 agrees at 10 bases. Germline CDR1 MNHNS, CDR2 SASEGT. V lost 3 bases to trimming and J lost 4 bases; unmatched junction nucleotides: 7. This CDR3 has 16 residues. The CDR3 DNA sequence: TGTGCCAGCAGTGAGGCGCTAGCGGGAGAACCAGATACGCAGTATTTT. Amino acid sequence: CASSEALAGEPDTQYF.

The chain carries TRBV27 and TRBJ2-6, with a weak D call TRBD1 (8 bases). Germline V CDR1 and CDR2: MNHEY, SMNVEV (reference sequence). V gave up 7 bases and J gave up 1 base, with 20 bases separating them. The CDR3 spans 18 residues. This CDR3 reads CASTRGDRLISGANVLTF. DNA of the CDR3: TGTGCCAGCACCCGGGGGGACAGGCTGATTTCTGGGGCCAACGTCCTGACTTTC.

This rearrangement joins TRBV5-1 to TRBJ1-1, with D maybe TRBD1 (5 bases). The V and J ends lost 4 bases and 0 bases respectively, with 13 bases between them. This CDR3 spans 15 amino acids. CDR1 SGHRS and CDR2 YFSETQ come from the germline V gene. The CDR3 DNA sequence: TGCGCCAGCAGCGACCAATCAGGGTTGAACACTGAAGCTTTCTTT. Encoded protein: CASSDQSGLNTEAFF.

The V and J genes are TRBV28 and TRBJ1-5; 7 nucleotides line up with TRBD1. Germline V gene sequence: CDR1 MDHEN, CDR2 SYDVKM. CDR3 length: 14 amino acids. The J segment lost 4 bases and the V segment lost 3 bases, leaving 3 bases of the junction unmatched. The CDR3 here is CASSLLQGNQPQHF. The CDR3, as DNA: TGTGCCAGCAGTTTGTTACAGGGGAATCAGCCCCAGCATTTT.

The chain recombines TRBV7-6 with TRBJ1-3; a weak D match, TRBD1 (5 bases). V gave up 5 bases and J gave up 3 bases, with 17 bases separating them. Germline V lookup: CDR1 SGHVS, CDR2 FNYEAQ. The CDR3 extends over 16 amino acids. The CDR3 reads CASSPGHFSIGNTIYF. CDR3 coding DNA: TGTGCCAGCAGCCCCGGACATTTCAGTATTGGAAACACCATATATTTT.

In this sample, this clone turned up a few times. The chain employs TRBV19 and TRBJ2-1, with D perhaps TRBD2 (6 bases). The CDR3 has 14 residues. The V gene lost 7 bases and the J gene lost 2 bases, with 12 bases spanning the gap. Germline V gene data show CDR1 as LNHDA and CDR2 as SQIVND (reference sequence). CDR3 sequence reads: CASKVEGAYNEQFF. In DNA, the CDR3 is TGTGCCAGTAAAGTGGAGGGCGCCTACAATGAGCAGTTCTTC.

Only one count was recorded for this clone. The chain joins TRBV27 to TRBJ2-2; weak D call: TRBD2 (5 bases). The CDR3 is made up of 13 amino acids. Trimming took off 9 bases at V and 3 bases at J, with 11 bases between the two ends. Germline V lookup: CDR1 MNHEY, CDR2 SMNVEV (reference sequence). The DNA for the CDR3 is TGTGCCAGTTTAAGCGGTTACACCGGGGAGCTGTTTTTT. It is translated as CASLSGYTGELFF.

The chain links TRBV28 to TRBJ2-7; D ambiguous. The germline gives CDR1 MDHEN, CDR2 SYDVKM. CDR3 length: 12 amino acids. Deletions cut 9 bases from V and 0 bases from J, with 9 bases between. The CDR3: CASYSVSYEQYF. The CDR3 region has the DNA TGTGCCAGTTACAGTGTCTCCTACGAGCAGTACTTC.

The sample holds a few counts of this clone. The V and J genes are TRBV6-5 and TRBJ2-5, with D possibly matching TRBD2 (6 bases). The CDR3 is made up of 15 amino acids. CDR1 is MNHEY, CDR2 SVGAGI, per germline. The V gene lost 0 bases and the J gene lost 1 base, with 9 bases spanning the gap. The DNA for the CDR3 is TGTGCCAGCAGTTACTCCGCGGGAAGCCAAGAGACCCAGTACTTC. Protein product: CASSYSAGSQETQYF.

The gene calls are TRBV29-1 and TRBJ2-2; 9 bases match TRBD1. Germline loops: CDR1 SQVTM, CDR2 ANQGSEA. The V gene end was trimmed by 2 bases and the J gene end by 5 bases; junction bases not matched to a gene: 9. The CDR3 has 16 amino acids. CDR3 coding DNA: TGCAGCGTTGAAAGCCAGGACAGGGGAAAAACCGGGGAGCTGTTTTTT. It specifies CSVESQDRGKTGELFF.

The chain carries TRBV19 and TRBJ2-1; D remains ambiguous. The CDR3 spans 13 residues. The germline CDR1 and CDR2 sequences are LNHDA and SQIVND (reference sequence). Trimming took off 3 bases at V and 4 bases at J, with 7 bases between the two ends. Here the CDR3 reads CASSIQTYNEQFF. The CDR3 DNA sequence: TGTGCCAGTAGTATTCAGACTTACAATGAGCAGTTCTTC.

To note about this clone: The junction shows a germline mismatch at one end, possibly a read error. The chain employs TRBV27 and TRBJ1-2; 8 bases agree with TRBD1. The CDR3 runs to 14 residues. Germline V gene lookup returns CDR1 MNHEY and CDR2 SMNVEV (reference sequence). The CDR3 nucleotides read TGTGCCAGCAGTTTGAACAGGGGGGTGTATGGCTACCCCTTC. Protein sequence: CASSLNRGVYGYPF.

The chain joins TRBV19 to TRBJ2-5; D is possibly TRBD2 (6 bases). V was clipped by 6 bases and J by 5 bases, with 16 bases between them. Germline CDR1 reads LNHDA; CDR2 reads SQIVND (reference sequence). There are 14 residues in the CDR3. The DNA of the CDR3 is TGTGCCAGTAGAAGTGGGACTGTAGTTGAGACCCAGTACTTC. Translation: CASRSGTVVETQYF.